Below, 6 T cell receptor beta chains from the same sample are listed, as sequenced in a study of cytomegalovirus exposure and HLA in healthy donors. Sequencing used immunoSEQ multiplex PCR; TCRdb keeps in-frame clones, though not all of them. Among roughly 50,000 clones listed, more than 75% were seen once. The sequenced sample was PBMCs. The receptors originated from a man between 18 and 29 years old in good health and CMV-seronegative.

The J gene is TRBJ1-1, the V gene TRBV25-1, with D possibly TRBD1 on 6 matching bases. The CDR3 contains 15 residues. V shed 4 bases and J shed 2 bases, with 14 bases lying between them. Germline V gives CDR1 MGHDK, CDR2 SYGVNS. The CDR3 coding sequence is TGTGCCAGCAGTGCTCCTGGACAGCTTAACACTGAAGCTTTCTTT. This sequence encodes CASSAPGQLNTEAFF.

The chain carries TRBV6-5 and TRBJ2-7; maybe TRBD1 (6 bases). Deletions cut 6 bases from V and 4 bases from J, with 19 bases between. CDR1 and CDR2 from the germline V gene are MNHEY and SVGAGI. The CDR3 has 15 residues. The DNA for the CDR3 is TGTGCCAGCAGACAACAGGGAATAGTGGGATACGAGCAGTACTTC. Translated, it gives CASRQQGIVGYEQYF.

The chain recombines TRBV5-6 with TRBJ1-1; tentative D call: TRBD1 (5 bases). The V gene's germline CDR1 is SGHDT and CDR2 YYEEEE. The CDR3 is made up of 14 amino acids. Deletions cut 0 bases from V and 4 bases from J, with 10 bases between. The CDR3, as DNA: TGTGCCAGCAGCTTGGAGGGAAGGGGCACTGAAGCTTTCTTT. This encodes CASSLEGRGTEAFF.

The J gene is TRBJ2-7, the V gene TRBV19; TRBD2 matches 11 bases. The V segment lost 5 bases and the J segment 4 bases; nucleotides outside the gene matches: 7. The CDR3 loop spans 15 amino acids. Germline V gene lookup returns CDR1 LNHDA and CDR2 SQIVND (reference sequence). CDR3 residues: CASSPGGTSGYEQYF. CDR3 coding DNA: TGTGCCAGTAGTCCAGGTGGGACTAGCGGATACGAGCAGTACTTC.

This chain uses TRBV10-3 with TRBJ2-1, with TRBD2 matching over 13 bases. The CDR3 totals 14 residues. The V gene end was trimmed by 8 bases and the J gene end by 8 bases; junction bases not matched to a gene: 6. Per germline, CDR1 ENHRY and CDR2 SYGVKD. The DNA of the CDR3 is TGTGCCATCGGCGGACTAGCGGGAGTTCATGAGCAGTTCTTC. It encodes CAIGGLAGVHEQFF.

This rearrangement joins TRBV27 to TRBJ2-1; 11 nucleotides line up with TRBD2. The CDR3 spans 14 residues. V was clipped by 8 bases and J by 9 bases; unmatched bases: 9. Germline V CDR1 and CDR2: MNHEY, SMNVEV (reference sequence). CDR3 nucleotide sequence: TGTGCCAGCGTTAGCGGGAGGGGCCGGGGTGAGCAGTTCTTC. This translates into CASVSGRGRGEQFF.